The sequence of this TCR beta chain was determined in a study of T cell repertoires in aging, cancer and after chemotherapy. Study results and caveats: Median generation probability rose over the chemotherapy interval in each cancer cohort, suggesting rebound thymic output.

The template was genomic DNA from peripheral blood, not RNA. Multiplex touch-down PCR with TRB-A/B primers amplified rearranged V-D-J TRB sequences. TCRdb reprocessed the multiplex PCR reads with MiXCR, giving one entry per CDR3 protein. The top ten hold 10% of the sample, which has about 12,000 distinct CDR3 sequences, 30% to 35% seen once. This clonotype was seen only a few times. Its target is unknown. The CDR3 runs 17 residues. The germline CDR1 and CDR2 sequences are DFQATT and SNEGSKA (reference sequence). J is TRBJ2-1 and V is TRBV20-1; 11 bases map to TRBD2. Sequenced sample: blood. The sequence was collected from a human donor in good health. The donor label of this sample is uncertain. DNA of the CDR3: TGCAGCGCCCGAGGGGGGACTAGCGGTAACTCCTACAATGAGCAGTTCTTC. This gives the protein CSARGGTSGNSYNEQFF.